These 17 T cell receptor beta chains were sequenced from one sample in a study of shared clonotypes between healthy human individuals. Repertoires were generated with immunoSEQ multiplex PCR, while TCRdb's copy carries only in-frame clones and drops some. The profile shows about 520,000 clones, about 96% of them singletons. Sequencing used naive CD4+ T cells sorted from blood. The subset is: CD45RA+ positively selected. Receptors originate from a woman aged 25 to 45 in good health.

Of note for this clone: Other DNA sequences from this sample encode an identical CDR3 as well. V gene TRBV18 combines with J gene TRBJ2-3, with 7 bases matching TRBD1. Germline assignment: CDR1 KGHSH and CDR2 LQKENI. This CDR3 region has 14 residues. V dropped 6 bases and J dropped 1; count of bases not matched to a gene: 4. The CDR3 sequence is CASSPGTGTDTQYF. The CDR3, as DNA: TGTGCCAGCTCCCCCGGGACAGGCACAGATACGCAGTATTTT.

This clone occurred a few times. The chain combines TRBV13 with TRBJ2-7; D may be TRBD1 or TRBD2 (5 bases each). V dropped 4 bases and J dropped 5 bases, with 12 bases sitting between them. The length of the CDR3 is 13 residues. From germline, CDR1 is PRHDT and CDR2 FYEKMQ (reference sequence). DNA for the CDR3: TGTGCCAGCAGCTCGTCCCGGGGCCACGAGCAGTACTTC. The encoded protein is CASSSSRGHEQYF.

J is TRBJ2-1 and V is TRBV7-3, with D possibly matching TRBD1 (6 bases). This CDR3 has 15 amino acids. CDR1 SGHTA and CDR2 FQGTGA come from the germline V gene. V lost 5 bases and J lost 4, with 15 bases in between. CDR3 in amino acids: CASSALPGQYNEQFF. In DNA form, the CDR3 reads TGTGCCAGCAGCGCCCTCCCCGGACAGTACAATGAGCAGTTCTTC.

V usage is TRBV27 and J usage is TRBJ2-3; 8 bases agree with TRBD2. The germline V gene has CDR1 MNHEY and CDR2 SMNVEV (reference sequence). J lost 0 bases, V lost 5 bases, and 4 bases had no gene match. This CDR3 comprises 15 residues. CDR3 coding DNA: TGTGCCAGCAGTAAGGGACTAGTCAGCACAGATACGCAGTATTTT. It is translated as CASSKGLVSTDTQYF.

The chain joins TRBV28 to TRBJ1-2; D might be TRBD1 (5 bases). The CDR3 extends over 15 amino acids. Trimming cost V 9 bases and J 4 bases, with 21 bases left between them. In germline, CDR1 is MDHEN, CDR2 SYDVKM. CDR3 amino acids: CASFAGGGATYGYTF. In nucleotides, the CDR3 is TGTGCCAGTTTTGCGGGGGGAGGCGCGACCTATGGCTACACCTTC.

This chain connects TRBV14 to TRBJ1-6, with 9 bases aligning to TRBD1. The CDR3 loop spans 15 amino acids. The V gene's germline CDR1 is SGHDN and CDR2 FVKESK. Losses at the gene ends were 4 bases for V and 7 bases for J; bases not matched to a gene: 5. The CDR3 DNA is TGTGCCAGCAGCCTGAGGGGGACAGGGAATTCACCCCTCCACTTT. Protein product: CASSLRGTGNSPLHF.

The chain uses TRBV28 and TRBJ1-4; no clear D. The CDR3 runs to 15 residues. CDR1 is MDHEN, CDR2 SYDVKM, per germline. V was cut by 4 bases and J by 8 bases, with 17 bases left in between. CDR3 in amino acids: CASSSPTIIEEKLFF. The CDR3 DNA reads as TGTGCCAGCAGTTCACCGACGATTATCGAGGAAAAACTGTTTTTT.

This chain links TRBV15 with TRBJ2-3; D call uncertain. V was cut by 3 bases and J by 3 bases, with 7 bases left in between. Germline CDR1 and CDR2: LNHNV and YYDKDF (reference sequence). The CDR3 loop spans 13 amino acids. The CDR3 DNA sequence: TGTGCCACCAGCAGGGCGAGGACAGATACGCAGTATTTT. Protein: CATSRARTDTQYF.

This clone has just one count. This chain links TRBV28 with TRBJ1-5; D remains ambiguous. Looked up from germline, CDR1 is MDHEN and CDR2 is SYDVKM. CDR3 length: 16 amino acids. V lost 5 bases and J 4 bases, leaving 18 bases between the germline ends. The CDR3: CASSKITRTGNQPQHF. In DNA form, the CDR3 reads TGTGCCAGCAGTAAGATTACTAGGACTGGGAATCAGCCCCAGCATTTT.

V gene TRBV29-1 combines with J gene TRBJ1-4, with D perhaps TRBD1 (6 bases). The CDR3 sequence is 12 residues long. V was shortened by 4 bases and J by 7 bases, with 10 bases between the two germline ends. Looked up from germline, CDR1 is SQVTM and CDR2 is ANQGSEA. The chain's CDR3 is CSVARGGEKLFF. Written as DNA, the CDR3 is TGCAGCGTTGCCAGGGGTGGTGAAAAACTGTTTTTT.

The rearrangement joins TRBV5-1 to TRBJ2-3, with D perhaps TRBD1 (6 bases). V was trimmed by 7 bases and J by 4 bases, leaving 25 bases between them. The germline V gene has CDR1 SGHRS and CDR2 YFSETQ. This CDR3 region has 17 residues. CDR3 amino acids: CASSRGTGIEGADTQYF. DNA for the CDR3: TGCGCCAGCTCGCGTGGTACAGGGATTGAGGGGGCAGATACGCAGTATTTT.

The rearrangement joins TRBV4-1 to TRBJ2-1; 12 positions agree with TRBD2. V shed 3 bases, J shed 0 bases, and the junction held 18 bases outside the gene matches. The CDR3 totals 22 residues. Germline CDR1 is MGHRA and CDR2 is YSYEKL. The CDR3 nucleotides read TGCGCCAGCAGCCACCGTCTCGGTAGGGGGACTAGCGGGTTTAGCTCCTACAATGAGCAGTTCTTC. This translates into CASSHRLGRGTSGFSSYNEQFF.

The chain couples TRBV5-4 to TRBJ2-7, with TRBD1 matching over 8 bases. Germline lookup yields CDR1 SGHNT and CDR2 YYREEE (reference sequence). The CDR3 loop spans 14 amino acids. Germline trimming cut 0 bases from V and 7 bases from J; bases unmatched to any gene: 6. CDR3 in amino acids: CASSLGQGTSEQYF. Here the CDR3 DNA reads TGTGCCAGCAGCTTGGGACAGGGGACTTCTGAGCAGTACTTC.

This chain links TRBV7-9 with TRBJ1-4; D not resolved. The ends were cut back, 5 bases at V and 0 bases at J, with 7 bases in the middle. The germline V gene encodes CDR1 SEHNR and CDR2 FQNEAQ (reference sequence). The CDR3 contains 14 residues. The CDR3 DNA sequence: TGTGCCAGCAGCACAGCTGCAACTAATGAAAAACTGTTTTTT. Translation: CASSTAATNEKLFF.

This clone was counted a few times. This chain uses TRBV11-2 with TRBJ2-7; 7 bases map to TRBD2. Germline loops: CDR1 SGHAT, CDR2 FQNNGV. The ends lost 6 bases at V and 0 bases at J; junction bases unmatched: 2. The CDR3 is 13 residues long. CDR3 in amino acids: CASRPSGSYEQYF. The CDR3 DNA is TGTGCCAGCAGGCCTAGCGGCTCCTACGAGCAGTACTTC.

This sequence joins TRBV2 and TRBJ1-4; D gene uncertain. The CDR3 contains 16 residues. Germline assignment: CDR1 SNHLY and CDR2 FYNNEI. Deletions cut 8 bases from V and 0 bases from J, with 16 bases between. CDR3 nucleotides: TGTGCCAGCGCAAGGTCCCCAATTTCAACTAATGAAAAACTGTTTTTT. Protein sequence: CASARSPISTNEKLFF.

V usage is TRBV10-1 and J usage is TRBJ2-1; 9 bases match TRBD1. V dropped 0 bases and J dropped 7; count of bases not matched to a gene: 4. The CDR3 is 15 residues long. Per germline, CDR1 WNHNN and CDR2 SYGVQD (reference sequence). CDR3: CASSESNRGLNEQFF. CDR3 in DNA: TGCGCCAGCAGTGAGTCGAACAGGGGGCTTAATGAGCAGTTCTTC.